A selection of T cell receptor beta chains follows, all from one sample in a study of T cells in localized non-small cell lung cancer. Libraries were prepared by immunoSEQ multiplex PCR; TCRdb keeps only in-frame clonotypes and omits some of them. The sample holds tens of thousands of clones, about four fifths seen once. The starting material was peripheral blood, obtained before any cancer treatment. The receptors were sampled from a female donor at least 60 years old with stage I lung adenocarcinoma. CDR3s include the opening cysteine and the closing phenylalanine or tryptophan. Clone size is stated in some rows and not others, as once, few, many or a class when expanded.

>TRBJ2-5|14|TRBV6-5|-
CASSYLAALSEQYF
>TRBJ1-2|15|TRBV5-1|-
CASSSEGGATGGYTF
>TRBJ2-1|15|TRBV4-1|-
CASSQVGGTYNEQFF
>TRBJ2-2|15|TRBV5-1|-
CASSFEGQGGLELFF
>TRBJ1-1|13|TRBV19|-
CATKTGLNTEAFF
>TRBJ2-1|11|TRBV28|-
CSSTSYNEQFF
>TRBJ2-2|18|TRBV7-9|-
CASSPRFSDLTNTGELFF
>TRBJ2-5|15|TRBV7-7|-
CASSYSGGREETQYF
>TRBJ2-3|14|TRBV7-3|few
CASRDGGDTDTQYF
>TRBJ2-3|16|TRBV5-5|-
CASSWTGGLATDTQYF
>TRBJ2-2|15|TRBV23-1|-
CASSQLSLRTGELFF
>TRBJ1-5|15|TRBV2|-
CASGGQGHSNQPQHF
>TRBJ2-1|11|TRBV27|-
CASTRQGKQFF
>TRBJ2-5|11|TRBV20-1|-
CSANRGETQYF
>TRBJ1-1|14|TRBV11-3|-
CASSFQGENTEAFF
>TRBJ2-2|14|TRBV2|-
CATKAGGGGGELFF
>TRBJ2-1|16|TRBV14|-
CASSQDQGRTYNEQFF
>TRBJ2-3|14|TRBV18|-
CASSPVVGADTQYF
>TRBJ2-5|18|TRBV5-8|-
CASSLAGIAGGPEETQYF
>TRBJ1-1|15|TRBV4-1|-
CASSPRTGTGVEAFF
>TRBJ2-1|18|TRBV11-2|-
CASSLRDPRQTPYNEQFF
>TRBJ2-7|19|TRBV11-2|-
CASRSYKQHGTGRFYEQYF
>TRBJ2-7|13|TRBV30|-
CAWRRGGASEQYF
>TRBJ1-4|14|TRBV7-9|once
CASSLPPGDEKLFF